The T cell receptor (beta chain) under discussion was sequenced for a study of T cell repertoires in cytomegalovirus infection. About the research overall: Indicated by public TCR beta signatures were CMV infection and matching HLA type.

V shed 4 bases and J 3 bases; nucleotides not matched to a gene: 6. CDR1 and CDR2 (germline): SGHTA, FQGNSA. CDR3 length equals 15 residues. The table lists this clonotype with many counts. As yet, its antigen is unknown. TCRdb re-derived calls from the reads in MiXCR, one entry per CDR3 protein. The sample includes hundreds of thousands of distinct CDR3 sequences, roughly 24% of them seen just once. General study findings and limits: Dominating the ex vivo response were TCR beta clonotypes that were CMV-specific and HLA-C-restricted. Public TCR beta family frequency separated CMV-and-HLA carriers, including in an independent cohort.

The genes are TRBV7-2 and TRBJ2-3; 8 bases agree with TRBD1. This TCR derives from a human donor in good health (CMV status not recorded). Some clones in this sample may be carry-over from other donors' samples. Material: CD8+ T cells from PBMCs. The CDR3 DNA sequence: TGTGCCAGCAGCTCCGGACAGGGCTGGACAGATACGCAGTATTTT. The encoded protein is CASSSGQGWTDTQYF.